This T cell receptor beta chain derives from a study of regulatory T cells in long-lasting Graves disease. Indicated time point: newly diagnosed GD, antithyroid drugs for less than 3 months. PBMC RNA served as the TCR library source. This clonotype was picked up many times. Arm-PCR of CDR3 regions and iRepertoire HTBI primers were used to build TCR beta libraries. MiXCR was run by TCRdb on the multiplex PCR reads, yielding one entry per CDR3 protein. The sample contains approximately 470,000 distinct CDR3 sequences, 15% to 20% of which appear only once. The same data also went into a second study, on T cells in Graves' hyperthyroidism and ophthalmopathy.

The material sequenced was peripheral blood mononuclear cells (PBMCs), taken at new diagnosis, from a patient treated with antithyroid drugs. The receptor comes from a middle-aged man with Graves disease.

Written as DNA, the CDR3 is TGTGCCAGCAGTCACCCCGGGGTAGCGGGGCTCAATGAGCAGTTCTTC. Translation gives CASSHPGVAGLNEQFF. The chain has TRBV12-3 or TRBV12-4 and TRBJ2-1; 8 positions agree with TRBD2. CDR3 length: 16 residues. V lost 5 bases and J lost 6; bases outside the gene matches: 12.